This record looks at one T cell receptor beta chain sequence and its context. Its antigen remains undetermined. Base qualities are not at hand, and no much larger clone is one base apart. There are 14 amino acids in the CDR3, from cysteine to phenylalanine inclusive. Solely the CDR3 DNA is kept, with 42 bases framed from the first base. CDR1 and CDR2 were assigned from the germline V gene as SGHDN and FVKESK. V is cut by 4 bases and J by 2 bases, and the space between the germline ends is 11 bases. This sample was taken from a study of PD-1 blockade in classical Hodgkin lymphoma (dated by TCRdb to 2019 to 2021). About the full investigation: Nivolumab dosing was 3 mg/kg intravenously every 2 weeks, continuing until either disease progression or unacceptable toxicity. The study used CyTOF and TCR beta sequencing to define a peripheral blood immune signature of response to PD-1 blockade in classical Hodgkin lymphoma.

Genomic DNA was extracted with the Qiagen DNeasy kit from unsorted PBMCs and from negatively selected CD4+ and CD8+ fractions. TCR beta CDR3 regions were subjected to amplification by immunoSEQ multiplex PCR with primers that anneal to V and J segments. A synthetic immune receptor repertoire was used to minimize amplification bias, and remaining bias was computationally removed after sequencing. The original methods were these. Custom Python scripts were used to quantify repertoire diversity as the Shannon entropy index. Unsorted, CD4+ and CD8+ repertoires were analyzed separately, except for combined analyses in which CD4+ and CD8+ sequences were merged in silico. A clone was considered expanded if an increase in frequency of at least 2-fold after treatment relative to C1D1 was found, and a pseudocount of 0.5 was applied to clones undetected at baseline. Singleton clones were defined as clones with 0 or 1 copy at C1D1, and non-singleton clones were defined as clones with 2 or more copies. Clones expanded in unsorted samples were labelled as CD4+, CD8+ or unknown by matching protein sequences in sorted samples from the same patient. Wilcoxon tests were applied to paired samples to test diversity changes from C1D1 to C4D1. Held by TCRdb, this immuneACCESS table contains in-frame sequences only and omits some clones. Under half of the omission traces to an unresolved V gene where checked; the cause of the rest is unknown. D and trimming were read from the DNA, whereas the V and J calls and clone size are those reported in that table. The sample table holds approximately 73,000 clones, of which about 92% were seen once. The ten largest make up about 8% of the sample.

The time point tag for this specimen amounts to: cycle 1 day 1 (C1D1), immediately before nivolumab initiation. Every trial patient had relapsed after autologous stem cell transplantation, and cohorts A, B and C differed in prior brentuximab vedotin exposure. The trial cohort comprised more than 55 patients with relapsed/refractory classical Hodgkin lymphoma whose best overall responses were complete response, partial response or progressive disease. Single-agent nivolumab was administered to trial patients in the multi-cohort phase II CheckMate 205 trial. Best overall response was determined by an independent review committee according to the 2007 International Working Group response criteria. Trial PBMCs were collected immediately before nivolumab initiation (C1D1) and during therapy at cycle 2 day 1 and cycle 4 day 1. Peripheral blood was collected in 8 mL Vacutainer Cell Preparation Tubes, from which PBMCs were isolated by centrifugation and then cryopreserved.

Overall results and qualifications from the work: Diversity was lower in patients who began nivolumab less than 1 year after ASCT, so these patients were left out of later analyses to avoid confounding by immune reconstitution. The study was limited to a single clinical trial cohort, and causes of repertoire differences, possibly disease activity or prior therapy, remained undefined. Newly diagnosed patients were reported to have lower baseline TCR diversity than healthy donors, and relapsed/refractory patients were reported to have lower baseline TCR diversity still. Trial patients achieving complete response had baseline diversity similar to newly diagnosed patients, whereas partial responders and progressors had significantly lower diversity. By C4D1, a significant rise was seen in CD4+ TCR diversity but not in CD8+ TCR diversity (p=0.0027 vs p=0.16), and the rise was most apparent among complete responders (p=0.02).

This clonotype was sampled from a human donor with classical Hodgkin lymphoma. This sequence uses TRBV14 and TRBJ1-2, and TRBD1 may be the D gene, going by 5 matching bases. Specimen: peripheral blood mononuclear cells (PBMCs), collected at baseline. The CDR3 protein sequence reads: CASSRDGLNYGYTF. The nucleotides read TGTGCCAGCAGCCGGGACGGGTTGAACTATGGCTACACCTTC.